This entry lists 19 T cell receptor beta chains sequenced from one sample in a study of T cell changes during pregnancy in multiple sclerosis. Method: immunoSEQ multiplex PCR; TCRdb's copy keeps in-frame clones and lacks some. The table lists fewer than 65,000 clones, approximately 94% of them singletons. This sample comprised CD4+ T cells from peripheral blood mononuclear cells, obtained in the third trimester of pregnancy. The receptors derive from a female donor with multiple sclerosis, enrolled in a pregnancy study.

The chain links TRBV28 to TRBJ2-7, with D possibly matching TRBD2 (6 bases). Trimming stripped 5 bases from V and 1 base from J, with 15 bases between. The CDR3 covers 15 residues. Germline V gene sequence: CDR1 MDHEN, CDR2 SYDVKM. The DNA for the CDR3 is TGTGCCAGCAGTCCCGGGGGAAAAAGTTCCTACGAGCAGTACTTC. It translates to CASSPGGKSSYEQYF. Supplemented by reference TRBV28 and TRBJ2-7, the full variable domain reads DVKVTQSSRYLVKRTGEKVFLECVQDMDHENMFWYRQDPGLGLRLIYFSYDVKMKEKGDIPEGYSVSREKKERFSLILESASTNQTSMYLCASSPGGKSSYEQYFGPGTRLTVT.

This chain links TRBV7-2 with TRBJ1-1; D uncertain. The CDR3 length is 12 residues. Trimming shortened V by 1 base and J by 9 bases, and 9 bases separated the two germline ends. Germline CDR1 and CDR2: SGHTA and FQGNSA. CDR3 nucleotides: TGTGCCAGCAGCTTAGGGGCAGTCAAAGCTTTCTTT. This encodes CASSLGAVKAFF.

The rearrangement uses TRBV11-3 and TRBJ2-3; the D gene is possibly TRBD2 (6 bases). The CDR3 has 16 amino acids. Germline V lookup: CDR1 SGHNT, CDR2 YENEEA. Trimming pared 2 bases from V and 1 base from J, leaving 13 bases between. The CDR3 nucleotides read TGTGCCAGCAGCTTATACCTCGGCGGGGGCACAGATACGCAGTATTTT. This encodes CASSLYLGGGTDTQYF.

This chain connects TRBV7-2 to TRBJ2-7; 9 nucleotides match TRBD2. This CDR3 comprises 15 residues. CDR1 and CDR2 from the germline V gene are SGHTA and FQGNSA. The ends lost 3 bases at V and 4 bases at J; junction bases unmatched: 7. CDR3 DNA sequence: TGTGCCAGCAGCTTCTATAGCGGGAGTGAGTACGAGCAGTACTTC. Protein product: CASSFYSGSEYEQYF.

The V and J genes are TRBV11-2 and TRBJ2-5, with D maybe TRBD2 (5 bases). The J call may be mistaken, given a closer DNA end match to TRBJ2-7. CDR1 and CDR2 (germline): SGHAT, FQNNGV. The CDR3 is made up of 13 amino acids. The CDR3 loop reads CASRSDSRYEQYF. CDR3 DNA sequence: TGTGCCAGCAGATCGGACTCCCGGTACGAGCAGTACTTC.

The chain has TRBV7-9 and TRBJ2-1; 11 nucleotides agree with TRBD1. Germline CDR1 reads SEHNR; CDR2 reads FQNEAQ (reference sequence). With V trimmed by 6 bases and J by 8 bases, 12 bases remained unmatched. The CDR3 sequence is 16 residues long. CDR3 sequence: CASRPDRDRGFYEQFF. CDR3 coding DNA: TGTGCCAGCAGACCCGACCGGGACAGGGGGTTCTATGAGCAGTTCTTC.

The chain has TRBV7-9 and TRBJ1-4; the match to TRBD1 covers 7 bases. Germline values: CDR1 SEHNR, CDR2 FQNEAQ (reference sequence). The CDR3 length is 14 residues. Trimming at V came to 3 bases and at J to 3 bases, leaving 1 base not matched to a gene. The CDR3 region has the DNA TGTGCCAGCAGCTTGACAGGGTCTAATGAAAAACTGTTTTTT. Its translation: CASSLTGSNEKLFF.

This rearrangement joins TRBV4-1 to TRBJ2-1; 8 bases align to TRBD2. The J segment lost 9 bases and the V segment lost 2 bases, leaving 9 bases of the junction unmatched. The CDR3 is 15 residues long. Per the germline V gene, CDR1 is MGHRA and CDR2 is YSYEKL. The CDR3 bases are TGCGCCAGCAGCCAAAGGACTAGCTTAGACAGTGAGCAGTTCTTC. Translating gives CASSQRTSLDSEQFF.

This chain links TRBV6-6 with TRBJ1-1; D is possibly TRBD1 (6 bases). The CDR3 runs to 14 residues. Germline-derived CDR1 and CDR2 are MNHNY and SVGAGI (reference sequence). V gave up 10 bases and J gave up 1 base, with 16 bases separating them. CDR3 bases: TGTGCCACGAGCTTGACAGGTGGGAACACTGAAGCTTTCTTT. It encodes CATSLTGGNTEAFF.

The chain couples TRBV2 to TRBJ2-7; 12 bases map to TRBD2. CDR1 is SNHLY and CDR2 is FYNNEI in the germline V gene. This CDR3 region has 15 residues. V shed 4 bases and J 3 bases; nucleotides not matched to a gene: 4. For the CDR3, the DNA is TGTGCCAGCAGTGTATCGGGACTAGCGGGCTACGAGCAGTACTTC. Translation: CASSVSGLAGYEQYF.

The V call is TRBV19, the J call TRBJ1-5; 7 bases align to TRBD1. J gave up 6 bases and V 8 bases, and 7 bases lay outside the gene matches. The CDR3 has 13 residues. Germline-derived CDR1 and CDR2 are LNHDA and SQIVND (reference sequence). The CDR3 bases are TGTGCCAGTCAGGACAGGCTTAGTCAGCCCCAGCATTTT. Translation gives CASQDRLSQPQHF.

The CDR3 nucleotides read TGTGCCAGTAGTCCTCCGGGGACTAGCTCCTACAATGAGCAGTTCTTC. Its translation is CASSPPGTSSYNEQFF. The genes are TRBV19 and TRBJ2-1, with 8 bases that match TRBD2. Germline lookup yields CDR1 LNHDA and CDR2 SQIVND (reference sequence). V shed 5 bases, J shed 0 bases, and the junction held 6 bases outside the gene matches. This CDR3 has 16 amino acids.

The rearrangement uses TRBV29-1 and TRBJ1-4; 10 positions agree with TRBD1. CDR3 size: 15 residues. The germline V gene has CDR1 SQVTM and CDR2 ANQGSEA. V was pared by 6 bases and J by 4 bases, with 8 bases of the junction left unmatched. The CDR3 loop reads CSVAGGDRGNEKLFF. Written as DNA, the CDR3 is TGCAGCGTCGCAGGGGGGGACAGGGGTAATGAAAAACTGTTTTTT.

J is TRBJ2-7 and V is TRBV6-5; 9 bases map to TRBD2. V lost 6 bases, J lost 0 bases, and 3 bases stayed unmatched. From germline, CDR1 is MNHEY and CDR2 SVGAGI. There are 14 residues in the CDR3. The CDR3 DNA sequence: TGTGCCAGCAGAGTTAGCGGGAGCTCCTACGAGCAGTACTTC. Amino acids: CASRVSGSSYEQYF.

The chain employs TRBV6-5 and TRBJ1-4, with D perhaps matching TRBD1 (6 bases). The germline V gene has CDR1 MNHEY and CDR2 SVGAGI. V was pared by 4 bases and J by 3 bases, with 15 bases between. CDR3 length: 16 amino acids. CDR3 nucleotide sequence: TGTGCCAGCAGTTTGGATCAAGACAGGTCTAATGAAAAACTGTTTTTT. This encodes CASSLDQDRSNEKLFF.

CDR3 protein: CASSFGANQPQHF. The CDR3 bases are TGTGCCAGCAGTTTTGGGGCCAATCAGCCCCAGCATTTT. The chain joins TRBV28 to TRBJ1-5; D is perhaps TRBD1 (5 bases). CDR1 is MDHEN and CDR2 is SYDVKM in the germline V gene. V was trimmed by 3 bases and J by 3 bases, leaving 6 bases between them. CDR3 length equals 13 residues.

The chain joins TRBV7-3 to TRBJ2-1; perhaps TRBD1 as D (6 bases). The CDR3 runs 13 residues. The germline gives CDR1 SGHTA, CDR2 FQGTGA. Trimming removed 1 base from V and 15 bases from J, with 16 bases in between. In nucleotides, the CDR3 is TGTGCCAGCAGCTTAAGTTCGCAGGGGAGACCGTTCTTC. Protein: CASSLSSQGRPFF.

The chain's CDR3 is CASSLTSGLPSTDTQYF. CDR3 coding DNA: TGTGCCAGCAGCTTAACTAGCGGCTTACCCTCGACAGATACGCAGTATTTT. This chain uses TRBV11-1 with TRBJ2-3; 8 bases align to TRBD2. From germline, CDR1 is SGHAT and CDR2 FQDESV (reference sequence). Losses at the gene ends were 2 bases for V and 3 bases for J; bases not matched to a gene: 10. The CDR3 length is 17 residues. Supplemented by reference TRBV11-1 and TRBJ2-3, the full variable domain reads EAEVAQSPRYKITEKSQAVAFWCDPISGHATLYWYRQILGQGPELLVQFQDESVVDDSQLPKDRFSAERLKGVDSTLKIQPAELGDSAMYLCASSLTSGLPSTDTQYFGPGTRLTVL.

This clone appeared a single time. This chain uses TRBV5-5 with TRBJ2-7; D might be TRBD1 (5 bases). Germline CDR1 is SGHKS and CDR2 is YYEKEE (reference sequence). The CDR3 runs to 13 residues. V was cut by 1 base and J by 4 bases, with 9 bases left in between. Here the CDR3 DNA reads TGTGCCAGCAGCTTGACCGCAGGGTACGAGCAGTACTTC. Protein sequence: CASSLTAGYEQYF.